This T cell receptor beta chain is drawn from a study of T cell repertoires in cytomegalovirus infection. Study background: The study used recently identified HLA-C-restricted and well-studied HLA-B-restricted CMV epitopes. Indications of both CMV infection and matching HLA type were provided by public TCR beta signatures.

TCRdb re-called the reads with MiXCR, one entry per CDR3 protein. The sample records approximately 220,000 distinct CDR3 sequences, 30% to 45% being singletons. The CDR3 runs to 13 residues. V was pared by 4 bases and J by 6 bases, with 12 bases between. Germline V gene lookup returns CDR1 SGHVS and CDR2 FNYEAQ. This clonotype was detected a few times. Antigen: not known. Study results and caveats: Adding up the frequency of public TCR beta families identified people who carried CMV plus the relevant HLA. The ex vivo response was dominated by HLA-C-restricted CMV-specific TCR beta clonotypes.

The chain joins TRBV7-6 to TRBJ1-2; no definite D call. This sequence was found in a human donor in good health (CMV status not recorded). Some clones in this sample may be carry-over from other donors' samples. The source was CD8+ T cells from cultured PBMCs, collected from culture after CMV antigen stimulation. The CDR3 loop reads CASSSPTSDGYTF. As DNA, the CDR3 is TGTGCCAGCAGCTCCCCCACATCAGATGGCTACACCTTC.